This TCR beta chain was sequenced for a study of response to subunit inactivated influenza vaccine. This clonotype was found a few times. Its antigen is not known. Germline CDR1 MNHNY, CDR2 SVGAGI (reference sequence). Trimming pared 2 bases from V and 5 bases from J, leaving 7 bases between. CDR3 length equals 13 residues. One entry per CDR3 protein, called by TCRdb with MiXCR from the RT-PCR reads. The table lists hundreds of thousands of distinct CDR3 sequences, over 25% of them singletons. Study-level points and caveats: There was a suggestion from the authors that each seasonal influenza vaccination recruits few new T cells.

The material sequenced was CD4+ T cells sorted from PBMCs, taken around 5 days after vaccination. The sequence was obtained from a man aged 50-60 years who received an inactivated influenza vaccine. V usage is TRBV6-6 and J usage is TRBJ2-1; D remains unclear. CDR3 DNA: TGTGCCAGCAGTTACGGCAGAAACAATGAGCAGTTCTTC. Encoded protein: CASSYGRNNEQFF.